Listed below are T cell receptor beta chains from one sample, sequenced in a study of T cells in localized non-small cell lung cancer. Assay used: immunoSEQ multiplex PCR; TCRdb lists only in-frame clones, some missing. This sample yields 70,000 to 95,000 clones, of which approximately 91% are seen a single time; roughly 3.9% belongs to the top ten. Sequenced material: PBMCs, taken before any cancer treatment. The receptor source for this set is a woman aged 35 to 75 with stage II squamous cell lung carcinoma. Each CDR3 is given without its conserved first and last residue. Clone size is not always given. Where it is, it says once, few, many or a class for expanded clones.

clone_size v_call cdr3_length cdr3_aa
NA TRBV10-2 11 ATSQGHGYGYT
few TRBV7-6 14 ASSLGLAGGGSEQF
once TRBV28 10 ASSRTGDEQY
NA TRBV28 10 ASRQMNTEAF
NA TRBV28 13 ASTPGKIAKNIQY
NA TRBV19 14 ASSMGQASGANVLT
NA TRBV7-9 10 AGEGASYEQY
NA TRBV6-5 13 ASRTQGSPGYGYT
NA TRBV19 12 ASRVTPNTGELF
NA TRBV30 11 AWSKGAWQPQH
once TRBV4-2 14 ASSQDGTVSYNEQF
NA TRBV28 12 ASRTSSSSYEQY
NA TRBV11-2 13 ASSLGLGVYTEAF
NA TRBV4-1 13 ASSQEGNRGSGYT
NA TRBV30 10 AWMERDTEAF
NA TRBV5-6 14 ASSDPRGGLRTEAF
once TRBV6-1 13 ASSGREARADTQY
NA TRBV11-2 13 ASSFQGEYNNEQF
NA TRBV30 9 AWSVVPHQY
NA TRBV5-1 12 ASSLVGANEKLF